This T cell receptor beta chain emerged from a study of cytomegalovirus exposure and HLA in healthy donors. Study details: A prior analysis found 117 million unique TCR beta sequences from approximately 200 million T cells. There were about 85 million unique TCRs (from HLA-typed donors) in an early data release. Study observations and caveats: As confirmed in vitro, a few CMV-associated chains were specific for CMV antigens. Later on, a genetic analysis was performed. It linked a missense variant in DCLRE1C with V- and J-gene trimming of TCR beta.

Primers: 60 Vbeta forward and 13 Jbeta reverse. Here immunoSEQ multiplex PCR was the method, and the copy in TCRdb shows in-frame clones only, minus some. This sample contains 55,000 to 75,000 clones. Looked up from germline, CDR1 is LGHNA and CDR2 is YNFKEQ. The germline V and J ends were trimmed by 7 bases and 10 bases, with 17 bases remaining between them. The CDR3 runs 14 residues. A remark on this clone: Its specificity is unknown.

This clonotype was obtained from a male donor in good health and CMV-seronegative. This sequence joins TRBV4-2 and TRBJ1-6, with a possible D match to TRBD1 (6 bases). The source material was PBMCs. DNA for the CDR3: TGTGCCAGCACTCAACAACAGGGAAACTCACCCCTCCACTTT. It is translated as CASTQQQGNSPLHF.